This T cell receptor beta chain was retrieved from a study of cytomegalovirus exposure and HLA in healthy donors. PCR used 60 Vbeta primers and 13 Jbeta primers. Libraries were prepared by immunoSEQ multiplex PCR; TCRdb keeps only in-frame clonotypes and omits some of them. The sample consists of roughly 150,000 clones, approximately 77% of them appearing once. V dropped 4 bases and J dropped 2 bases, with 12 bases sitting between them. The CDR3 is 15 residues long. Germline CDR1 and CDR2: MDHEN and SYDVKM. Material: PBMCs. The chain joins TRBV28 to TRBJ2-1; D might be TRBD2 (6 bases). The origin of this receptor is a man aged 18 to 30 in good health and CMV-seronegative. Here the CDR3 DNA reads TGTGCCAGCAGTTCCTCCGGCGGGACCTACAATGAGCAGTTCTTC. Protein product: CASSSSGGTYNEQFF.